The source of this TCR beta chain is a study of shared clonotypes between healthy human individuals. Naive CD8 cells lacked CD45RO, underwent positive selection for CCR7 and left out terminally differentiated effector memory CD45RA+ cells. The CDR3 length is 15 residues. Unmatched junction bases numbered 6, after V lost 4 bases and J lost 2 bases. The germline gives CDR1 MNHEY, CDR2 SVGAGI. The authors ran the assay at deep level. Clones were read by immunoSEQ multiplex PCR, and TCRdb kept only the in-frame ones, dropping some. The sample has about 2 million clones, less than 95% seen once; the top ten hold around 1%.

Sequenced material: naive CD8+ T cells sorted from blood. This chain joins TRBV6-5 and TRBJ2-5; TRBD2 matches at 8 bases. The sequence was obtained from a young man in good health. This CDR3 reads CASSSGGGAQETQYF. The CDR3 DNA reads TGTGCCAGCAGTTCCGGGGGGGGAGCTCAAGAGACCCAGTACTTC.